This T cell receptor beta chain came from a study of cytomegalovirus exposure and HLA in healthy donors. This CDR3 is built from 15 residues. Germline V gene sequence: CDR1 SEHNR, CDR2 FQNEAQ (reference sequence). Trimming shortened V by 6 bases and J by 2 bases, and 14 bases separated the two germline ends. The PCR made use of 60 Vbeta and 13 Jbeta primers. Assay: immunoSEQ multiplex PCR; the TCRdb copy retains only in-frame clones and omits some. The table includes approximately 110,000 clones, more than 60% detected once. The clonotype comes from a man aged 25-45 years in good health and CMV-seronegative. Sequencing was performed on PBMCs. The gene calls are TRBV7-9 and TRBJ1-5; no clear D gene. CDR3 sequence (DNA): TGTGCCAGCAGTTCTGCATCGTCGGGCAATCAGCCCCAGCATTTT. Residues: CASSSASSGNQPQHF.